Shown below are 28 T cell receptor beta chains from a single sample sequenced in a study of blood T cell repertoires in COVID-19. Assay used: immunoSEQ multiplex PCR; TCRdb lists only in-frame clones, some missing. The sample yields about 220,000 clones, 86% seen once. The material sequenced was peripheral blood. Receptors originate from a young man who had recovered from COVID-19.

The V and J genes are TRBV6-5 and TRBJ2-4, with 13 nucleotides matching TRBD2. The CDR3 is made up of 15 amino acids. Per the germline V gene, CDR1 is MNHEY and CDR2 is SVGAGI. V was pared by 6 bases and J by 4 bases, with 3 bases of the junction left unmatched. The CDR3 nucleotides are TGTGCCAGCAGCGTACTAGCGGGGGGGAAAAACATTCAGTACTTC. Translating gives CASSVLAGGKNIQYF.

The V gene is TRBV6-5, the J gene TRBJ1-2; 7 nucleotides align to TRBD1. The trim removed 6 bases at V and 2 bases at J, leaving 3 bases unmatched. This CDR3 comprises 13 residues. Germline CDR1 is MNHEY and CDR2 is SVGAGI. The CDR3 nucleotides are TGTGCCAGCAGAAAACAGGGGAACTATGGCTACACCTTC. It specifies CASRKQGNYGYTF.

The chain employs TRBV19 and TRBJ2-7; D remains ambiguous. Germline CDR1 reads LNHDA; CDR2 reads SQIVND (reference sequence). The CDR3 covers 12 residues. With 5 bases removed from V and 6 bases from J, the gap between germline ends came to 11 bases. The CDR3 region is CASSVDTGEQYF. The CDR3 DNA is TGTGCCAGTAGTGTTGACACCGGCGAGCAGTACTTC.

The chain is built from TRBV3-1 (or the pseudogene TRBV3-2) and TRBJ2-1; 7 bases line up with TRBD1. CDR1 is LGHDT, CDR2 YNNKEL, per germline (reference sequence). The J segment lost 6 bases and the V segment lost 4 bases, leaving 9 bases of the junction unmatched. The CDR3 totals 15 residues. In DNA, the CDR3 is TGTGCCAGCAGCCCATACCAGGACAGGATCAATGAGCAGTTCTTC. Protein product: CASSPYQDRINEQFF.

This clone was found a few times. This chain links TRBV13 with TRBJ1-2; tentative D call: TRBD1 (6 bases). From germline, CDR1 is PRHDT and CDR2 FYEKMQ (reference sequence). This CDR3 spans 15 amino acids. Trimming left V 4 bases short and J 4 bases short, with 16 bases between. CDR3 nucleotides: TGTGCCAGCAGCTGGGGGCTAAGGGCAGGCTATGGCTACACCTTC. Amino acid sequence: CASSWGLRAGYGYTF.

V usage is TRBV6-5 and J usage is TRBJ1-5, with a possible D match to TRBD1 (6 bases). Germline V gives CDR1 MNHEY, CDR2 SVGAGI. CDR3 length equals 15 residues. With 6 bases removed from V and 1 base from J, the gap between germline ends came to 13 bases. The CDR3 region is CASSPTGLSNQPQHF. CDR3 sequence (DNA): TGTGCCAGCAGCCCCACAGGGTTGAGCAATCAGCCCCAGCATTTT.

The chain uses TRBV5-1 and TRBJ2-5, with D perhaps TRBD1 (5 bases). The CDR3 length is 13 residues. Germline CDR1 SGHRS, CDR2 YFSETQ. V lost 7 bases and J 3 bases, leaving 13 bases between the germline ends. The CDR3 here is CASRAGFEETQYF. The DNA for the CDR3 is TGCGCCAGCCGTGCAGGGTTTGAAGAGACCCAGTACTTC.

The chain has TRBV5-6 and TRBJ1-2; maybe TRBD1 (6 bases). This CDR3 region has 12 residues. Deletions cut 1 base from V and 11 bases from J, with 12 bases between. Germline V gene lookup returns CDR1 SGHDT and CDR2 YYEEEE. The CDR3 reads CASSLRTGKYTF. CDR3 in DNA: TGTGCCAGCAGCTTGCGAACAGGGAAGTACACCTTC.

This clone was detected ten times or more. The chain links TRBV6-6 to TRBJ1-4; D is unresolved. CDR3 length: 16 amino acids. V gave up 2 bases and J gave up 8 bases, with 18 bases separating them. Germline V gene lookup returns CDR1 MNHNY and CDR2 SVGAGI (reference sequence). The CDR3 is CASSYERWEGSEKLFF. The DNA of the CDR3 is TGTGCCAGCAGTTACGAGAGGTGGGAGGGCTCGGAAAAACTGTTTTTT.

V and J are TRBV7-2 and TRBJ2-7, with TRBD1 matching 9 bases. The CDR3 runs to 15 residues. The trim removed 6 bases at V and 8 bases at J, leaving 14 bases unmatched. CDR1 and CDR2 from the germline V gene are SGHTA and FQGNSA. CDR3 sequence reads: CASSQSGTGSLQQYF. CDR3 sequence (DNA): TGTGCCAGCAGTCAGTCCGGGACAGGGAGCCTCCAGCAGTACTTC.

This clone was detected a few times. This chain uses TRBV5-1 with TRBJ2-2, with D perhaps TRBD2 (5 bases). Germline lookup yields CDR1 SGHRS and CDR2 YFSETQ. This CDR3 is built from 11 residues. V gave up 7 bases and J gave up 4 bases, with 5 bases separating them. Here the CDR3 reads CASEGTGELFF. CDR3 nucleotide sequence: TGCGCCAGCGAGGGCACCGGGGAGCTGTTTTTT.

V usage is TRBV6-2 or TRBV6-3 and J usage is TRBJ2-4; D might be TRBD2 (5 bases). CDR3 length equals 16 residues. Germline-derived CDR1 and CDR2 are MNHEY and SVGEGT. V was shortened by 4 bases and J by 3 bases, with 16 bases between the two germline ends. CDR3 sequence: CASSFMPEGDKNIQYF. DNA of the CDR3: TGTGCCAGCAGTTTTATGCCTGAGGGAGACAAAAACATTCAGTACTTC.

This clone has a handful of counts. The genes are TRBV4-1 and TRBJ1-1; D is unclear. The CDR3 has 15 residues. Trimming pared 6 bases from V and 5 bases from J, leaving 19 bases between. CDR1 and CDR2 (germline): MGHRA, YSYEKL. The CDR3 is CASRFFDAPGTEAFF. The CDR3 DNA is TGCGCCAGCAGGTTTTTTGACGCCCCGGGGACTGAAGCTTTCTTT.

The rearrangement joins TRBV14 to TRBJ2-7; D is ambiguous. The CDR3 runs to 16 residues. Germline assignment: CDR1 SGHDN and CDR2 FVKESK. Trimming stripped 5 bases from V and 2 bases from J, with 19 bases between. CDR3 nucleotides: TGTGCCAGCAGCTACCTTCTGTCGCAGAACCCCTACGAGCAGTACTTC. Its protein is CASSYLLSQNPYEQYF.

The CDR3 sequence: CASSNEIGSPYNGYTF. The DNA for the CDR3 is TGTGCCAGCAGCAACGAAATAGGGAGCCCCTATAATGGCTACACCTTC. The chain combines TRBV6-4 with TRBJ1-2; no reliable D call. The CDR3 extends over 16 amino acids. Germline V gene lookup returns CDR1 MRHNA and CDR2 SNTAGT. The ends were cut back, 6 bases at V and 6 bases at J, with 23 bases in the middle.

The gene calls are TRBV5-1 and TRBJ2-7; D not certain. CDR3 size: 12 residues. Germline V gives CDR1 SGHRS, CDR2 YFSETQ. Trimming stripped 4 bases from V and 0 bases from J, with 5 bases between. DNA for the CDR3: TGCGCCAGCAGCCCTACCTCCTACGAGCAGTACTTC. This sequence encodes CASSPTSYEQYF. Drawing the rest from reference TRBV5-1 and TRBJ2-7, the complete variable domain is KAGVTQTPRYLIKTRGQQVTLSCSPISGHRSVSWYQQTPGQGLQFLFEYFSETQRNKGNFPGRFSGRQFSNSRSEMNVSTLELGDSALYLCASSPTSYEQYFGPGTRLTVT.

The genes are TRBV6-5 and TRBJ1-1, with D possibly being TRBD1 (5 bases). Trimming cost V 6 bases and J 1 base, with 15 bases left between them. The CDR3 loop spans 15 amino acids. The germline V gene has CDR1 MNHEY and CDR2 SVGAGI. The CDR3 coding sequence is TGTGCCAGCAGCCCGAGATTCGGACAGAACACTGAAGCTTTCTTT. Encoded protein: CASSPRFGQNTEAFF.

The genes are TRBV5-1 and TRBJ2-1; 8 bases fit TRBD2. Germline-derived CDR1 and CDR2 are SGHRS and YFSETQ. The V segment lost 2 bases and the J segment 13 bases; nucleotides outside the gene matches: 14. This CDR3 has 15 residues. CDR3 sequence: CASSFTPISGAGQFF. DNA for the CDR3: TGCGCCAGCAGCTTTACACCCATTAGCGGGGCTGGCCAGTTCTTC.

V usage is TRBV9 and J usage is TRBJ2-3; TRBD2 is a possible D gene (6 bases). The CDR3 is 15 amino acids. CDR1 is SGDLS and CDR2 is YYNGEE in the germline V gene. V dropped 5 bases and J dropped 0 bases, with 13 bases sitting between them. CDR3: CASRKGLSSTDTQYF. As DNA, the CDR3 is TGTGCCAGCAGGAAGGGACTTTCTAGCACAGATACGCAGTATTTT.

The chain joins TRBV27 to TRBJ1-1; 8 bases line up with TRBD1. Per germline, CDR1 MNHEY and CDR2 SMNVEV (reference sequence). The CDR3 spans 17 residues. After removal of 2 bases from V and 3 bases from J, the junction contained 11 bases not matched to a gene. For the CDR3, the DNA is TGTGCCAGCAGTTTAAGATTCAGGGGGCGGTCGGACACTGAAGCTTTCTTT. This gives the protein CASSLRFRGRSDTEAFF.

The chain joins TRBV18 to TRBJ1-1, with unresolved D. This CDR3 is built from 15 residues. V lost 1 base to trimming and J lost 1 base, with 10 bases between them. The germline V gene has CDR1 KGHSH and CDR2 LQKENI. CDR3 DNA: TGTGCCAGCTCACCACAACACGGGGAGAACACTGAAGCTTTCTTT. As protein: CASSPQHGENTEAFF.

This clone was seen more than once but under ten times. The V call is TRBV7-6, the J call TRBJ2-7, with 8 bases fitting TRBD1. V shed 5 bases and J 5 bases; nucleotides not matched to a gene: 8. The CDR3 consists of 14 residues. Germline CDR1 is SGHVS and CDR2 is FNYEAQ. The CDR3 region is CASSLPRQGHEQYF. The CDR3 region has the DNA TGTGCCAGCAGCCTCCCGAGACAGGGGCACGAGCAGTACTTC.

The chain employs TRBV10-2 and TRBJ2-7; no definite D call. CDR3 length: 14 amino acids. Germline V gene data show CDR1 as WSHSY and CDR2 as SAAADI. V was trimmed by 3 bases and J by 0 bases, leaving 9 bases between them. CDR3 residues: CASSDVTVSYEQYF. The DNA of the CDR3 is TGCGCCAGCAGTGATGTCACAGTCTCCTACGAGCAGTACTTC.

This chain uses TRBV7-8 with TRBJ1-5; TRBD1 is a possible D gene (6 bases). The CDR3 is 16 amino acids. Germline V CDR1 and CDR2: SGHVS, FQNEAQ. Trimming cost V 4 bases and J 6 bases, with 19 bases left between them. The CDR3 here is CASSWGLGGRIQPQHF. For the CDR3, the DNA is TGTGCCAGCAGCTGGGGGTTGGGGGGGCGTATTCAGCCCCAGCATTTT. Using reference TRBV7-8 and TRBJ1-5 for the parts outside the CDR3, the full variable domain is GAGVSQSPRYKVAKRGQDVALRCDPISGHVSLFWYQQALGQGPEFLTYFQNEAQLDKSGLPSDRFFAERPEGSVSTLKIQRTQQEDSAVYLCASSWGLGGRIQPQHFGDGTRLSIL.

The V gene is TRBV9, the J gene TRBJ1-2, with no clear D. This CDR3 region has 14 residues. V dropped 7 bases and J dropped 0 bases, with 13 bases sitting between them. Germline lookup yields CDR1 SGDLS and CDR2 YYNGEE. As DNA, the CDR3 is TGTGCCAGCGTAGCGGGCGGGTCTAACTATGGCTACACCTTC. Translated, it gives CASVAGGSNYGYTF.

The gene calls are TRBV29-1 and TRBJ1-4; no firm D call. This CDR3 comprises 13 residues. V dropped 2 bases and J dropped 5 bases, with 9 bases sitting between them. Germline loops: CDR1 SQVTM, CDR2 ANQGSEA. The CDR3 loop reads CSVESGQNEKLFF. In DNA form, the CDR3 reads TGCAGCGTTGAAAGTGGGCAGAATGAAAAACTGTTTTTT.

The count of this clone is one. J is TRBJ2-1 and V is TRBV9, with 11 bases lining up with TRBD2. CDR3 length: 15 amino acids. V dropped 2 bases and J dropped 5; count of bases not matched to a gene: 3. Looked up from germline, CDR1 is SGDLS and CDR2 is YYNGEE. In DNA, the CDR3 is TGTGCCAGCAGCGTTAGCGGGGGGGGGAACAATGAGCAGTTCTTC. This sequence encodes CASSVSGGGNNEQFF.

The rearrangement joins TRBV12-3 or TRBV12-4 to TRBJ2-2; TRBD1 is a possible D gene (5 bases). V was cut by 5 bases and J by 5 bases, with 9 bases left in between. CDR3 length equals 13 residues. DNA of the CDR3: TGTGCCAGCAGTCAAGGGGAAACCGGGGAGCTGTTTTTT. It encodes CASSQGETGELFF.